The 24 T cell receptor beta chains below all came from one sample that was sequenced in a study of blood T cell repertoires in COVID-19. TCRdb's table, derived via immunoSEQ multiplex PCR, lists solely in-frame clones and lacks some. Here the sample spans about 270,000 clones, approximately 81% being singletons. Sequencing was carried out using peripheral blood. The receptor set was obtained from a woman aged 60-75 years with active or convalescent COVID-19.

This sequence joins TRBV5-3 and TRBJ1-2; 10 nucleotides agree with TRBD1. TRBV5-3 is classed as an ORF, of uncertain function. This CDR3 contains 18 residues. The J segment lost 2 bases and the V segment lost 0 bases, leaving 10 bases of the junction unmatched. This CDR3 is CARSLEGTGAQWNYGYTF. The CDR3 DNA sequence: TGTGCCAGAAGCTTGGAGGGGACAGGGGCCCAATGGAACTATGGCTACACCTTC.

CDR3 sequence: CATSDPRSGGAEEQFF. CDR3 in DNA: TGTGCCACCAGTGATCCACGGAGCGGGGGGGCGGAAGAGCAGTTCTTC. V gene TRBV24-1 combines with J gene TRBJ2-1; 10 bases fit TRBD2. Germline CDR1 KGHDR, CDR2 SFDVKD. V shed 3 bases, J shed 10 bases, and the junction held 11 bases outside the gene matches. This CDR3 has 16 amino acids.

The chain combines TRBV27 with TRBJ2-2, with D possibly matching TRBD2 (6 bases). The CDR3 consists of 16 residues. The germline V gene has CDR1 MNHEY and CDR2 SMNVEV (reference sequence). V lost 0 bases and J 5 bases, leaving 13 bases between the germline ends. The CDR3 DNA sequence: TGTGCCAGCAGTTTATCGTGGAGGGGTCGGACCGGGGAGCTGTTTTTT. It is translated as CASSLSWRGRTGELFF.

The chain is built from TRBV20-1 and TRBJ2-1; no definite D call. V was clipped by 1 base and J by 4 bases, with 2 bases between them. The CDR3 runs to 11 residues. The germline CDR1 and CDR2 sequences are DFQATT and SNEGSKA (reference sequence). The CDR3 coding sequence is TGCAGTGCTAGAGCTTACAATGAGCAGTTCTTC. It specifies CSARAYNEQFF.

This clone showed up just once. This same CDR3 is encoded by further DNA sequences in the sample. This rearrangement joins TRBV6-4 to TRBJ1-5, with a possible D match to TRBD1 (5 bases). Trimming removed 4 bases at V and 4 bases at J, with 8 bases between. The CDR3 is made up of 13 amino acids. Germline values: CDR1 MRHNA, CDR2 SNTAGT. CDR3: CASSVRENQPQHF. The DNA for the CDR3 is TGTGCCAGCAGTGTCAGGGAAAATCAGCCCCAGCATTTT.

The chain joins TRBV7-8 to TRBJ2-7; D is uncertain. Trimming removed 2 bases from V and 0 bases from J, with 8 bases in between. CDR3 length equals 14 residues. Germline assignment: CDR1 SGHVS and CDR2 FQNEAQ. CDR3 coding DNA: TGTGCCAGCAGCTTAATGGCGGCCTCCTACGAGCAGTACTTC. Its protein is CASSLMAASYEQYF.

Here the CDR3 DNA reads TGTGCCAGCAGCTTAGTCTTACTAGCGGGGAGCACAGATACGCAGTATTTT. Its protein is CASSLVLLAGSTDTQYF. The chain employs TRBV7-8 and TRBJ2-3, with TRBD2 matching 10 bases. Trimming at V came to 1 base and at J to 0 bases, leaving 4 bases not matched to a gene. Looked up from germline, CDR1 is SGHVS and CDR2 is FQNEAQ. CDR3 size: 17 residues.

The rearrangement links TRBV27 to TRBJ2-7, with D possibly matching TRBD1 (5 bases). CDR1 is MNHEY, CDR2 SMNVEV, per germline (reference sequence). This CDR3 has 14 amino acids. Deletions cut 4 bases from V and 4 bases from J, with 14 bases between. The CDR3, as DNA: TGTGCCAGCAGTTCTTGGCAGGGCAAATACGAGCAGTACTTC. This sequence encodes CASSSWQGKYEQYF.

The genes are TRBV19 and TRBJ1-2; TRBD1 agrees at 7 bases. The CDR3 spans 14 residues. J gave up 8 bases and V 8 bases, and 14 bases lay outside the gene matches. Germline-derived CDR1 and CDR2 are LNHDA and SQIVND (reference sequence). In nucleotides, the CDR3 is TGTGCCAGTCACCCGGGACAGTTGGGACTCGGCTACACCTTC. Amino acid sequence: CASHPGQLGLGYTF.

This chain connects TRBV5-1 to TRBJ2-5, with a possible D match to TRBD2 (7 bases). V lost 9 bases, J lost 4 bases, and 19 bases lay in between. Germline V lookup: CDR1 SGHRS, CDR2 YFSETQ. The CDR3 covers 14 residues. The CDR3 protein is CATSLRGGTETQYF. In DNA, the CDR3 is TGCGCCACCTCTCTGAGGGGGGGCACAGAGACCCAGTACTTC.

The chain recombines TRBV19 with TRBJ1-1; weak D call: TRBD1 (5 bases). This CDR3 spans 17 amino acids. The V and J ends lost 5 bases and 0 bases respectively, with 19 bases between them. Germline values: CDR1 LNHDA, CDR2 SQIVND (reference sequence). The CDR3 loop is CASSLLPGGLMNTEAFF. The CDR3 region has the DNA TGTGCCAGTAGTCTTCTCCCGGGGGGACTTATGAACACTGAAGCTTTCTTT.

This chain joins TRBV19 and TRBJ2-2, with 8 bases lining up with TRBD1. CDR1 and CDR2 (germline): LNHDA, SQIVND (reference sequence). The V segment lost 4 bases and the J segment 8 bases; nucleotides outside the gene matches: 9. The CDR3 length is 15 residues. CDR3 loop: CASSTYGTGLGELFF. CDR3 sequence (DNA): TGTGCCAGTAGTACCTACGGGACAGGCCTGGGGGAGCTGTTTTTT.

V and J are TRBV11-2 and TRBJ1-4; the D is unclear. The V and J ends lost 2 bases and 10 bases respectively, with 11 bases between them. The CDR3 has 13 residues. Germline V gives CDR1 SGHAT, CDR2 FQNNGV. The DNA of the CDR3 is TGTGCCAGCAGCTTAAGCGGGATGGGAAAACTGTTTTTT. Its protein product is CASSLSGMGKLFF.

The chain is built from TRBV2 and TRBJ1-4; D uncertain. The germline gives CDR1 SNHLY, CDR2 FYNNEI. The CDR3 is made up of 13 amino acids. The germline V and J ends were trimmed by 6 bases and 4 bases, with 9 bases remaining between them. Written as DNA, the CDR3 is TGTGCCAGCAGGAGCCTCGGTAATGAAAAACTGTTTTTT. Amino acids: CASRSLGNEKLFF.

CDR3: CASSSKLGTDTQYF. CDR3 sequence (DNA): TGTGCCAGCTCGTCGAAGCTCGGCACAGATACGCAGTATTTT. The chain carries TRBV18 and TRBJ2-3; D remains ambiguous. This CDR3 has 14 residues. Germline-derived CDR1 and CDR2 are KGHSH and LQKENI. Trimming stripped 6 bases from V and 1 base from J, with 11 bases between.

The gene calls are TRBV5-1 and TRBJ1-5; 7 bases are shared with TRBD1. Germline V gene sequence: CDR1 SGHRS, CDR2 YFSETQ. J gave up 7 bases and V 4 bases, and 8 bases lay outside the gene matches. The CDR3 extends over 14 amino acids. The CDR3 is CASSPGTEGQPQHF. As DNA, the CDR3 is TGCGCCAGCAGCCCGGGGACAGAGGGCCAGCCCCAGCATTTT.

CDR3 coding DNA: TGCGCCAGCAGCGTCACAGGGGATTTTCACGAGCAGTACTTC. The encoded protein is CASSVTGDFHEQYF. The rearrangement links TRBV5-1 to TRBJ2-7, with 7 bases identical to TRBD1. CDR3 length: 14 amino acids. After removal of 4 bases from V and 5 bases from J, the junction contained 9 bases not matched to a gene. Germline CDR1 and CDR2: SGHRS and YFSETQ. Full variable domain (remainder filled in from reference TRBV5-1 and TRBJ2-7): KAGVTQTPRYLIKTRGQQVTLSCSPISGHRSVSWYQQTPGQGLQFLFEYFSETQRNKGNFPGRFSGRQFSNSRSEMNVSTLELGDSALYLCASSVTGDFHEQYFGPGTRLTVT.

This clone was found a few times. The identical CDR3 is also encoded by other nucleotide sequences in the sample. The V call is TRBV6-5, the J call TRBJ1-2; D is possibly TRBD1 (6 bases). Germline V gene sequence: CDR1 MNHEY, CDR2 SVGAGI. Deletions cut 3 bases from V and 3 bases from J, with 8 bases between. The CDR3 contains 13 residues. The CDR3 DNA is TGTGCCAGCAGTTATGGGGGCGACTATGGCTACACCTTC. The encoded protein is CASSYGGDYGYTF.

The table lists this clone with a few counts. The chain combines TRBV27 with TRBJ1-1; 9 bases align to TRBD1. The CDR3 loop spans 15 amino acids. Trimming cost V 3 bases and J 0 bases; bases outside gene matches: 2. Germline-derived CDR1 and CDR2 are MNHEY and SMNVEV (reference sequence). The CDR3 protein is CASSFTGGLNTEAFF. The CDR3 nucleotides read TGTGCCAGCAGTTTTACAGGGGGCTTGAACACTGAAGCTTTCTTT.

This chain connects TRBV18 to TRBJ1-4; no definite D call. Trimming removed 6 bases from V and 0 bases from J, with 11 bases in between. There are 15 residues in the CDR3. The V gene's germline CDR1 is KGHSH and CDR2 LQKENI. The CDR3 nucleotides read TGTGCCAGCTCTAGAGGAGGCCCAACTAATGAAAAACTGTTTTTT. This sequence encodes CASSRGGPTNEKLFF.

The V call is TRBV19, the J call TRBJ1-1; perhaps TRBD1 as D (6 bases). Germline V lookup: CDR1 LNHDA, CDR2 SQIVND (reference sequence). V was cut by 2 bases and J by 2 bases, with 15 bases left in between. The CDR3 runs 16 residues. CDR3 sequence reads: CASSIQGGNLNTEAFF. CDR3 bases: TGTGCCAGTAGTATACAAGGGGGAAACCTCAACACTGAAGCTTTCTTT.

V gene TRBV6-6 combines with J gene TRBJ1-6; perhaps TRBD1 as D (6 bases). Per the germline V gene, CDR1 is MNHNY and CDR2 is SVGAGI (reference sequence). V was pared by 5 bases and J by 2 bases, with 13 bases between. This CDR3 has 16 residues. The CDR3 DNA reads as TGTGCCAGCAGTCGAAGTGAGGGGGCCTATAATTCACCCCTCCACTTT. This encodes CASSRSEGAYNSPLHF.

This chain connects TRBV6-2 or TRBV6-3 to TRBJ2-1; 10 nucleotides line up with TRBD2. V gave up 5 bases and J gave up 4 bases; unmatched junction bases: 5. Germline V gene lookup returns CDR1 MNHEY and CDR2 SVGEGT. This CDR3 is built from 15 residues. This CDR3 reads CASSGPSGGYNEQFF. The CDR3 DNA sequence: TGTGCCAGCAGTGGACCTAGCGGGGGATACAATGAGCAGTTCTTC.

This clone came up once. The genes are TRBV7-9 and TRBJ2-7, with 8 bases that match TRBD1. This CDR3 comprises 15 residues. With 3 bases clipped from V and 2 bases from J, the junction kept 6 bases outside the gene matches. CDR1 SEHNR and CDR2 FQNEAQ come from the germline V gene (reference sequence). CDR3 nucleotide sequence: TGTGCCAGCAGCTTTGGGGACAGGACCCCCTACGAGCAGTACTTC. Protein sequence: CASSFGDRTPYEQYF.